These 10 T cell receptor beta chains were sequenced from one sample in a study of cytomegalovirus exposure and HLA in healthy donors (dated by TCRdb to the late 2010s). The method was the immunoSEQ multiplex PCR assay. The table was pulled from immuneACCESS by TCRdb, which kept in-frame rearrangements only. Such tables lose some clones; where checked, under half of the loss comes from unresolved V genes, and the rest has no known cause. This sample has fewer than 400,000 clones in its table, and 86% of those were observed once. The top ten clonotypes cover 0.84% of the sample. Sequencing was carried out using PBMCs. These receptors came from a woman aged 18-29 years in good health and CMV-seronegative.

CDR3 nucleotide sequence: TGTGCCGCAGTGGGGACTAGCGGCGCCCCCTTGTTCTTC. Translating it yields CAAVGTSGAPLFF. This rearrangement joins TRBV25-1 to TRBJ2-1; TRBD2 matches at 11 bases. CDR1 is MGHDK and CDR2 is SYGVNS in the germline V gene. The trim removed 11 bases at V and 15 bases at J, leaving 15 bases unmatched. This CDR3 comprises 13 residues.

The chain recombines TRBV6-5 with TRBJ1-5; 8 nucleotides align to TRBD1. The length of the CDR3 is 13 residues. V lost 10 bases, J lost 14 bases, and 16 bases stayed unmatched. Germline V lookup: CDR1 MNHEY, CDR2 SVGAGI. CDR3 DNA sequence: TGTGCCAACCCCCCCCAGGGGGCCCCAGTAGAGCATTTT. This codes for CANPPQGAPVEHF.

CDR3 coding DNA: TGTGCCAGCAGTTTAGTCCCCGGAGCGGGTCCCTACAATGAGCAGTTCTTC. Amino acid sequence: CASSLVPGAGPYNEQFF. This chain links TRBV27 with TRBJ2-1; tentative D call: TRBD2 (6 bases). Deletions cut 2 bases from V and 2 bases from J, with 16 bases between. The CDR3 has 17 residues. CDR1 is MNHEY, CDR2 SMNVEV, per germline (reference sequence).

The chain combines TRBV21-1 with TRBJ2-7; TRBD2 reflects the table's D call only, with no check against the DNA. TRBV21-1 constitutes a pseudogene. The CDR3 runs 14 residues. The CDR3 DNA is TGTGCCAGCAGCAAAGTATTTCGGTCCTACGAGCAGTACTTC. Its translation is CASSKVFRSYEQYF.

This clone appeared once. The rearrangement joins TRBV28 to TRBJ2-4; D is perhaps TRBD1 (6 bases). The CDR3 runs to 16 residues. Trimming took off 5 bases at V and 0 bases at J, with 14 bases between the two ends. Germline V gene sequence: CDR1 MDHEN, CDR2 SYDVKM. The CDR3 nucleotides are TGTGCCAGCAGTCGCTGGACAGAGCTAGCCAAAAACATTCAGTACTTC. As protein: CASSRWTELAKNIQYF.

V usage is TRBV15 and J usage is TRBJ1-3; D gene unclear. Trimming removed 0 bases from V and 2 bases from J, with 8 bases in between. Germline CDR1 is LNHNV and CDR2 is YYDKDF (reference sequence). This CDR3 has 15 residues. The DNA for the CDR3 is TGTGCCACCAGCAGAGACACATCACCTGGAAACACCATATATTTT. It codes for CATSRDTSPGNTIYF.

The chain employs TRBV14 and TRBJ2-6, with 8 bases that match TRBD1. The CDR3 has 17 amino acids. Unmatched junction bases numbered 4, after V lost 3 bases and J lost 0 bases. The germline gives CDR1 SGHDN, CDR2 FVKESK. CDR3 sequence reads: CASSHGQGRSGANVLTF. Written as DNA, the CDR3 is TGTGCCAGCAGCCATGGACAGGGCCGCTCTGGGGCCAACGTCCTGACTTTC.

The chain carries TRBV19 and TRBJ2-1; D not resolved. Trimming stripped 4 bases from V and 0 bases from J, with 13 bases between. This CDR3 region has 16 residues. CDR1 LNHDA and CDR2 SQIVND come from the germline V gene (reference sequence). CDR3 loop: CASSTLQLLSYNEQFF. CDR3 in DNA: TGTGCCAGTAGTACTCTACAGCTCCTCTCCTACAATGAGCAGTTCTTC.

The V and J genes are TRBV27 and TRBJ2-5; D possibly corresponds to TRBD1 (5 bases). The CDR3 covers 13 residues. Germline V gene sequence: CDR1 MNHEY, CDR2 SMNVEV (reference sequence). The V end lost 3 bases, the J end lost 6 bases, and 11 bases lay between the germline ends. The CDR3 loop is CASSFIGAKTQYF. The DNA for the CDR3 is TGTGCCAGCAGTTTTATAGGGGCCAAGACCCAGTACTTC.

The V gene is TRBV6-1, the J gene TRBJ2-7, with 7 bases lining up with TRBD2. The V gene's germline CDR1 is MNHNS and CDR2 SASEGT. The CDR3 totals 12 residues. With V trimmed by 6 bases and J by 6 bases, 5 bases remained unmatched. The CDR3 sequence: CASRGGPPEQYF. As DNA, the CDR3 is TGTGCCAGCAGGGGAGGGCCCCCCGAGCAGTACTTC.